The 2 T cell receptor beta chains below were found in one sample sequenced in a study of blood T cell repertoires in COVID-19 (dated by TCRdb to 2020 to 2021). Library preparation employed the immunoSEQ multiplex PCR assay. The table comes from immuneACCESS by way of TCRdb, which keeps in-frame sequences with V and J called. Part of the clones is missing from these tables; in studies checked, under half for an unresolved V gene and the rest for unknown reasons. The sample records some 220,000 clones, 85% of which are singletons. The top ten hold under 2.5% of the sample. Sequencing was done on a sample of peripheral blood. The receptors derive from a woman between 70 and 85 years old with COVID-19, enrolled during active disease.

This clone is a singleton in its sample. V usage is TRBV25-1 and J usage is TRBJ1-5; 12 bases are shared with TRBD1. The CDR3 consists of 16 residues. Germline V lookup: CDR1 MGHDK, CDR2 SYGVNS. Trimming at V came to 6 bases and at J to 5 bases, leaving 8 bases not matched to a gene. The CDR3 sequence is CASRRGRDRGHQPQHF. For the CDR3, the DNA is TGTGCCAGCAGGAGGGGCCGGGACAGGGGGCATCAGCCCCAGCATTTT.

This sequence joins TRBV19 and TRBJ1-5; D possibly corresponds to TRBD1 (6 bases). CDR1 LNHDA and CDR2 SQIVND come from the germline V gene (reference sequence). The CDR3 spans 15 residues. Trimming shortened V by 4 bases and J by 0 bases, and 10 bases separated the two germline ends. CDR3 nucleotide sequence: TGTGCCAGTAGTACCGGGACACATAGCAATCAGCCCCAGCATTTT. Residues: CASSTGTHSNQPQHF.